Presented here are 9 T cell receptor beta chains from one specimen sequenced in a study of cytomegalovirus exposure and HLA in healthy donors. PCR used 60 Vbeta primers and 13 Jbeta primers. TCRdb's copy holds only in-frame clones and misses some; the assay was immunoSEQ multiplex PCR. Of 150,000 or so clones in the sample, roughly four fifths were seen once. Input material: PBMCs. The source of these receptors is a man aged 25 to 40 in good health and CMV-seropositive.

CDR3 nucleotides: TGTGCCAGCAGTCAGGGTACTGCTGGCTACACCTTC. It is translated as CASSQGTAGYTF. The gene calls are TRBV6-5 and TRBJ1-2; perhaps TRBD1 as D (5 bases). Trimming shortened V by 5 bases and J by 7 bases, and 11 bases separated the two germline ends. This CDR3 has 12 residues. The germline gives CDR1 MNHEY, CDR2 SVGAGI.

The rearrangement joins TRBV15 to TRBJ1-1, with D tentatively TRBD1 (5 bases). This CDR3 contains 14 residues. Trimming stripped 1 base from V and 0 bases from J, with 6 bases between. Germline V gene lookup returns CDR1 LNHNV and CDR2 YYDKDF (reference sequence). The CDR3 DNA sequence: TGTGCCACCAGCAGAGTAGGGGTGAACACTGAAGCTTTCTTT. This sequence encodes CATSRVGVNTEAFF. Based on the CDR3 plus reference TRBV15 and TRBJ1-1, the full variable domain is DAMVIQNPRYQVTQFGKPVTLSCSQTLNHNVMYWYQQKSSQAPKLLFHYYDKDFNNEADTPDNFQSRRPNTSFCFLDIRSPGLGDTAMYLCATSRVGVNTEAFFGQGTRLTVV.

This chain joins TRBV7-8 and TRBJ2-7; D may be TRBD1 (5 bases). CDR1 and CDR2 (germline): SGHVS, FQNEAQ. This CDR3 region has 13 residues. CDR3 amino acids: CAGARSDSYEQYF. The CDR3 DNA follows: TGTGCAGGGGCCAGGTCAGACTCCTACGAGCAGTACTTC.

V gene TRBV11-2 combines with J gene TRBJ2-5; unclear D gene. Germline V CDR1 and CDR2: SGHAT, FQNNGV. This CDR3 comprises 11 residues. The V end was cut by 5 bases, the J end by 3 bases, with 4 bases between. CDR3 amino acids: CASSAKETQYF. CDR3 nucleotides: TGTGCCAGCAGCGCTAAAGAGACCCAGTACTTC.

The rearrangement links TRBV5-5 to TRBJ1-2, with D possibly matching TRBD1 (5 bases). The V end was cut by 2 bases, the J end by 4 bases, with 18 bases between. The CDR3 totals 16 residues. The V gene's germline CDR1 is SGHKS and CDR2 YYEKEE (reference sequence). The CDR3 DNA reads as TGTGCCAGCAGCTTTGGCGTTGGGCGGGGCGGCTATGGCTACACCTTC. This codes for CASSFGVGRGGYGYTF. Looking up the rest from reference TRBV5-5 and TRBJ1-2 gives the full variable domain: DAGVTQSPTHLIKTRGQQVTLRCSPISGHKSVSWYQQVLGQGPQFIFQYYEKEERGRGNFPDRFSARQFPNYSSELNVNALLLGDSALYLCASSFGVGRGGYGYTFGSGTRLTVV.

This clone was seen a handful of times. The rearrangement links TRBV7-8 to TRBJ2-2, with TRBD2 matching 9 bases. The CDR3 sequence is 15 residues long. Germline trimming cut 8 bases from V and 3 bases from J; bases unmatched to any gene: 7. CDR1 SGHVS and CDR2 FQNEAQ come from the germline V gene. In DNA, the CDR3 is TGTGCCAGCCCATCGACTAGCGGATACACCGGGGAGCTGTTTTTT. Its protein product is CASPSTSGYTGELFF. Supplemented by reference TRBV7-8 and TRBJ2-2, the full variable domain reads GAGVSQSPRYKVAKRGQDVALRCDPISGHVSLFWYQQALGQGPEFLTYFQNEAQLDKSGLPSDRFFAERPEGSVSTLKIQRTQQEDSAVYLCASPSTSGYTGELFFGEGSRLTVL.

The CDR3 DNA reads TGTGCCAGCAGCCTACTAGCGAAGAACACCGGGGAGCTGTTTTTT. Translated, it gives CASSLLAKNTGELFF. This sequence joins TRBV7-9 and TRBJ2-2; 7 nucleotides agree with TRBD2. The germline CDR1 and CDR2 sequences are SEHNR and FQNEAQ (reference sequence). V lost 5 bases and J lost 1; bases outside the gene matches: 4. CDR3 size: 15 residues.

This chain joins TRBV4-1 and TRBJ1-1; D may be TRBD1 (6 bases). Germline V gene data show CDR1 as MGHRA and CDR2 as YSYEKL. CDR3 length equals 15 residues. V was clipped by 2 bases and J by 1 base, with 11 bases between them. The CDR3 DNA reads TGCGCCAGCAGCCAACCCGGACAGAAGAACACTGAAGCTTTCTTT. Residues: CASSQPGQKNTEAFF.

This clone is a singleton in its sample. Here the CDR3 reads CASSHRLARGEQFF. In nucleotides, the CDR3 is TGTGCCAGCAGCCACAGACTAGCCCGGGGAGAGCAGTTCTTC. The gene calls are TRBV5-6 and TRBJ2-1, with 7 bases matching TRBD2. The V gene's germline CDR1 is SGHDT and CDR2 YYEEEE. The CDR3 is made up of 14 amino acids. The ends lost 4 bases at V and 10 bases at J; junction bases unmatched: 11.